This record covers a single T cell receptor (beta chain). Researchers prepared the TCRbeta library using unique molecular identifiers, the study reports. TCRdb processed the PCR reads anew with MiXCR; each CDR3 protein has one entry. The sample includes about 360,000 distinct CDR3 sequences, 10% to 15% of them seen just once. This entry belongs to a study of T-cell reconstitution after alpha-beta-depleted transplantation in children. The source material was PBMCs, sampled from the stem cell graft. This TCR was recovered from a human donor who donated a stem cell graft to a child with Fanconi anemia.

As DNA, the CDR3 is TGTGCCAGCAGCCGACAGGGGGCCGCTGAAGCTTTCTTT. Translating it yields CASSRQGAAEAFF. This sequence joins TRBV14 and TRBJ1-1; TRBD1 matches 10 bases. The CDR3 covers 13 residues. J lost 6 bases, V lost 4 bases, and 2 bases had no gene match. Germline V gene data show CDR1 as SGHDN and CDR2 as FVKESK.